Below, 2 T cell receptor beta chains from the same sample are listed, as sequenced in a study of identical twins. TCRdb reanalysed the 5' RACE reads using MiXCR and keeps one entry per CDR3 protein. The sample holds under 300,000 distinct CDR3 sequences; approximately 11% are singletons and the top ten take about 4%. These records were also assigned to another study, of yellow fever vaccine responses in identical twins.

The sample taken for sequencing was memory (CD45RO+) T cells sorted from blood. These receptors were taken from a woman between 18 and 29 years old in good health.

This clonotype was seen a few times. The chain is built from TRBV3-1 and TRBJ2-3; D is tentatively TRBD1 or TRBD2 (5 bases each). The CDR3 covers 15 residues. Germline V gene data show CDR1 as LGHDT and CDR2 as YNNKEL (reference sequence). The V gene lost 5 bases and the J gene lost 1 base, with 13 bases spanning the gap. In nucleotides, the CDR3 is TGTGCCAGCAGCGTACGGGACCGAGGCACAGATACGCAGTATTTT. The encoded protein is CASSVRDRGTDTQYF.

CDR3 DNA sequence: TGTGCCAGCAGCCCCGGGCGCCTCTGCTCCGGGGAGCTGTTTTTT. Translated: CASSPGRLCSGELFF. The chain has TRBV4-2 and TRBJ2-2; no definite D call. The CDR3 totals 15 residues. Germline V gene data show CDR1 as LGHNA and CDR2 as YNFKEQ. Trimming removed 4 bases from V and 6 bases from J, with 15 bases in between.